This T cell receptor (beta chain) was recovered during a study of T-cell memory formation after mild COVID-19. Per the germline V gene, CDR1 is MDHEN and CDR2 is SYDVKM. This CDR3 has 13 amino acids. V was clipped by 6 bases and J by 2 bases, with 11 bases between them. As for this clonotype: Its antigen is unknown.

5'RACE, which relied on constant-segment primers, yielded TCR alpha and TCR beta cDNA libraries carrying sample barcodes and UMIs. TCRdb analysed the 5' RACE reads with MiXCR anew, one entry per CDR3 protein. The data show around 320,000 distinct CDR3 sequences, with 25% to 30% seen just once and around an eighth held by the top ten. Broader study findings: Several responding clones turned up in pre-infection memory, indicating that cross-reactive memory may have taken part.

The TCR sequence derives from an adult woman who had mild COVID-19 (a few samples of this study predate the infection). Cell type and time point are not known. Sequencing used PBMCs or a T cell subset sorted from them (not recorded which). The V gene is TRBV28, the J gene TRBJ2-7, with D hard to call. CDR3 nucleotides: TGTGCCAGCAGCTCAGACTTTACCTACGAGCAGTACTTC. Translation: CASSSDFTYEQYF.